Listed below are T cell receptor beta chains from one sample, sequenced in a study of Ad26.COV2.S vaccination and SARS-CoV-2 variants. Repertoires were generated with immunoSEQ multiplex PCR, while TCRdb's copy carries only in-frame clones and drops some. The sample lists about 480,000 clones; approximately 90% were seen once. The sample consisted of peripheral blood, taken in a trial of Ad26.COV2.S vaccine versus placebo. Every receptor here comes from a person between 18 and 65 years old who received the Ad26.COV2.S COVID-19 vaccine or a placebo. Each CDR3 is given with its conserved first and last residue. A D gene is named only where the DNA matches it firmly. Part of the rows lack a size; the others show once, few, many or a class for expanded clones.

clone_size j_call d_call v_call cdr3_aa cdr3_nt
NA TRBJ2-5 NA TRBV20-1 CSARVGTTQYF TGCAGTGCTAGAGTCGGGACAACCCAGTACTTC
NA TRBJ2-6 NA TRBV7-9 CASSFGPGANVLTF TGTGCCAGCAGCTTCGGCCCTGGGGCCAACGTCCTGACTTTC
NA TRBJ1-2 NA TRBV2 CASSQRPSNYGYTF TGTGCCAGCAGCCAAAGGCCCTCTAACTATGGCTACACCTTC
many TRBJ2-2 NA TRBV6-5 CASSPRYGELFF TGTGCCAGCAGTCCCCGATACGGGGAGCTGTTTTTT
few TRBJ2-3 NA TRBV7-9 CASSLQGVFRTDTQYF TGTGCCAGCAGCTTACAGGGAGTTTTTCGGACAGATACGCAGTATTTT
NA TRBJ2-3 NA TRBV6-5 CASSSRDRTDTQYF TGTGCCAGCAGCTCGCGGGACCGCACAGATACGCAGTATTTT
once TRBJ1-4 NA TRBV20-1 CSASVWGPNEKLFF TGCAGTGCTAGTGTTTGGGGGCCCAATGAAAAACTGTTTTTT
NA TRBJ2-2 NA TRBV15 CATTVGWTGELFF TGTGCCACAACGGTCGGGTGGACCGGGGAGCTGTTTTTT
NA TRBJ1-2 NA TRBV6-5 CASTAGSIGYTF TGTGCCAGCACGGCAGGGTCCATTGGCTACACCTTC
NA TRBJ2-3 TRBD2 TRBV11-2 CASRGAGGPWDTQYF TGTGCCAGCAGGGGAGCGGGAGGGCCTTGGGATACGCAGTATTTT
NA TRBJ1-1 NA TRBV30 CAWSTKGGNTEAFF TGTGCCTGGAGTACGAAGGGGGGGAACACTGAAGCTTTCTTT
NA TRBJ1-1 NA TRBV4-3 CASSQSGTHNTEAFF TGCGCCAGCAGCCAATCCGGGACACATAACACTGAAGCTTTCTTT
NA TRBJ1-5 NA TRBV13 CASSSNYIRNQPQHF TGTGCCAGCAGCTCGAATTACATTCGCAATCAGCCCCAGCATTTT
NA TRBJ1-3 NA TRBV6-5 CASSYKPPISGNTIYF TGTGCCAGCAGTTACAAACCTCCAATCTCTGGAAACACCATATATTTT
few TRBJ1-1 NA TRBV19 CASTPRWGGQNTEAFF TGTGCCAGTACCCCCCGGTGGGGGGGGCAGAACACTGAAGCTTTCTTT
NA TRBJ1-1 TRBD1 TRBV29-1 CSVVVVTGAEAFF TGCAGCGTTGTAGTCGTTACAGGGGCTGAAGCTTTCTTT
NA TRBJ2-1 NA TRBV5-4 CASSWGGQGGDEQFF TGTGCCAGCAGCTGGGGGGGGCAGGGAGGCGATGAGCAGTTCTTC
NA TRBJ1-1 NA TRBV28 CASSSPTAGYSAEAFF TGTGCCAGCAGTAGCCCCACTGCAGGGTATTCCGCTGAAGCTTTCTTT
once TRBJ1-2 TRBD1 TRBV29-1 CSVPGQCYGYTF TGCAGCGTCCCGGGACAGTGCTATGGCTACACCTTC
NA TRBJ2-7 NA TRBV4-1 CASSQRDTAYEQYF TGCGCCAGCAGCCAACGGGACACAGCCTACGAGCAGTACTTC
NA TRBJ2-4 NA TRBV2 CASRKATSERENIQYF TGTGCCAGCAGGAAGGCGACCTCAGAGAGGGAAAACATTCAGTACTTC
NA TRBJ1-1 TRBD1 TRBV7-8 CASSLRTGNEAFF TGTGCCAGCAGCTTAAGGACAGGGAATGAAGCTTTCTTT
NA TRBJ2-3 NA TRBV29-1 CSVNRAGVIDTQYF TGCAGCGTTAACAGGGCAGGGGTTATAGATACGCAGTATTTT
NA TRBJ1-4 NA TRBV7-9 CASTEITYATNEKLFF TGTGCCAGCACCGAAATTACTTATGCAACTAATGAAAAACTGTTTTTT
once TRBJ2-2 NA TRBV7-3 CASSRDTANTGELFF TGTGCCAGCAGCAGGGACACCGCGAACACCGGGGAGCTGTTTTTT
NA TRBJ2-6 NA TRBV7-3 CASSPRRLSGANVLTF TGTGCCAGCAGCCCCCGGCGGCTCTCTGGGGCCAACGTCCTGACTTTC
NA TRBJ2-1 NA TRBV4-2 CASSHYFGVDGNEQFF TGTGCCAGCAGCCACTATTTTGGAGTGGATGGCAATGAGCAGTTCTTC
once TRBJ2-7 NA TRBV7-9 CASSPRYEQYF TGTGCCAGCAGCCCCCGTTACGAGCAGTACTTC
once TRBJ2-4 NA TRBV21-1 CASSPKRGPKNIQYF TGTGCCAGCAGCCCTAAACGTGGGCCCAAAAACATTCAGTACTTC
once TRBJ2-7 NA TRBV7-2 CASSPSSGRIPWQYF TGTGCCAGCAGCCCCTCCAGTGGGAGGATACCGTGGCAGTACTTC
few TRBJ2-2 NA TRBV6-5 CASRFKVGVTGELFF TGTGCCAGCAGGTTCAAGGTTGGGGTCACCGGGGAGCTGTTTTTT
NA TRBJ2-1 NA TRBV19 CASMVPPGHEQFF TGTGCCAGTATGGTACCACCCGGACATGAGCAGTTCTTC
NA TRBJ1-4 TRBD1 TRBV4-2 CASSRQGFNEKLFF TGTGCCAGCAGCCGACAGGGCTTTAATGAAAAACTGTTTTTT
few TRBJ2-3 NA TRBV29-1 CSVPRTTDTQYF TGCAGCGTTCCCAGAACCACAGATACGCAGTATTTT
NA TRBJ2-1 TRBD2 TRBV28 CASRLLGLAGGRTYNEQFF TGTGCCAGCAGACTACTTGGACTAGCGGGAGGCCGCACCTACAATGAGCAGTTCTTC
NA TRBJ1-5 NA TRBV7-5 CARSSKDGSDQPQHF TGTGCCAGAAGCTCTAAGGACGGATCCGATCAGCCCCAGCATTTT
NA TRBJ1-5 NA TRBV6-1 CASSSWGSGNQPQHF TGTGCCAGCAGTTCGTGGGGGAGTGGCAATCAGCCCCAGCATTTT
NA TRBJ2-7 TRBD2 TRBV6-2/TRBV6-3 CASSYPTRLAGERQYF TGTGCCAGCAGTTACCCCACCCGACTAGCGGGAGAACGGCAGTACTTC
NA TRBJ1-2 NA TRBV5-1 CASSLERGNYGYTF TGCGCCAGCAGCCTCGAAAGAGGTAACTATGGCTACACCTTC
many TRBJ1-5 NA TRBV27 CASSLFGGGAGQPQHF TGTGCCAGCAGTTTATTCGGGGGGGGCGCAGGTCAGCCCCAGCATTTT
NA TRBJ2-5 NA TRBV6-2/TRBV6-3 CASSQRLETQYF TGTGCCAGCAGCCAACGGCTAGAGACCCAGTACTTC
NA TRBJ1-5 NA TRBV28 CASTTGTNNQPQHF TGTGCCAGCACGACCGGGACAAACAATCAGCCCCAGCATTTT
NA TRBJ1-2 NA TRBV7-2 CASSSAAEGGYTF TGTGCCAGCAGCTCTGCCGCGGAGGGCGGCTACACCTTC
NA TRBJ1-1 NA TRBV19 CASSFGGALEAFF TGTGCCAGTAGTTTCGGTGGGGCCCTTGAAGCTTTCTTT
NA TRBJ2-7 NA TRBV6-5 CASSYVAEGYEQYF TGTGCCAGCAGTTACGTTGCAGAGGGGTACGAGCAGTACTTC
NA TRBJ2-1 NA TRBV7-8 CASSLALGNEQFF TGTGCCAGCAGCTTAGCGCTGGGGAATGAGCAGTTCTTC
NA TRBJ2-6 TRBD1 TRBV11-1 CASSLRTGAGANVLTF TGTGCCAGCAGCCTTAGGACAGGGGCTGGGGCCAACGTCCTGACTTTC
NA TRBJ1-1 NA TRBV16 CASSQLGSTNTEAFF TGTGCCAGCAGCCAATTGGGGTCCACGAACACTGAAGCTTTCTTT
NA TRBJ1-3 NA TRBV28 CASSSVPGHSSSGNTIYF TGTGCCAGCAGTTCAGTCCCGGGACATTCGAGCTCTGGAAACACCATATATTTT
NA TRBJ2-1 TRBD2 TRBV9 CASSAGLAGGGNEQFF TGTGCCAGCAGCGCAGGACTAGCGGGAGGGGGGAATGAGCAGTTCTTC